These T cell receptor beta chains were read from a single sample in a study of metastatic and nonmetastatic thyroid tumors. TCRdb reanalyzed the PCR reads with MiXCR. The profile shows about 45,000 clones, about 4.3% of them singletons. The sequencing sample was made of blood. The receptors originated from a female donor with papillary thyroid cancer or a benign thyroid nodule (not recorded which). Some clones in this sample may be carry-over from other donors' samples. Each CDR3 is given with its conserved first and last residue. Each record gives: clone size, J gene, D gene, CDR3 length, V gene, CDR3 protein, CDR3 DNA. The D gene is left open where the match is weak. Size is omitted from some rows. Given values are once, few, many or a class for expanded clones.

size: many
J: TRBJ2-3
D: TRBD2
length: 16
V: TRBV10-1
CDR3: CASQASGTSDGDTQYF
DNA: TGCGCCAGCCAAGCATCCGGGACTAGCGATGGAGATACGCAGTATTTT

size: many
J: TRBJ2-3
D: TRBD2
length: 18
V: TRBV13
CDR3: CASSAPGLYFTLGDTQYF
DNA: TGTGCCAGCAGCGCGCCGGGACTATACTTTACCCTGGGGGATACGCAGTATTTT

size: few
J: TRBJ2-5
D: -
length: 14
V: TRBV5-1
CDR3: CASSLSGHQETQYF
DNA: TGCGCCAGCAGCTTGAGCGGACACCAAGAGACCCAGTACTTC

size: few
J: TRBJ1-2
D: TRBD1
length: 14
V: TRBV28
CDR3: CASSLWTGGYGYTF
DNA: TGTGCCAGCAGTTTATGGACAGGGGGCTATGGCTACACCTTC

size: -
J: TRBJ1-5
D: -
length: 15
V: TRBV5-8
CDR3: CASSLQGEGNQPQHF
DNA: TGTGCCAGCAGCTTACAGGGAGAAGGTAATCAGCCCCAGCATTTT

size: many
J: TRBJ2-1
D: -
length: 14
V: TRBV7-8
CDR3: CASSIRDSDNEQFF
DNA: TGTGCCAGCAGCATAAGGGACTCCGACAATGAGCAGTTCTTC

size: few
J: TRBJ2-2
D: -
length: 13
V: TRBV6-1
CDR3: CASSEGAWGELFF
DNA: TGTGCCAGCAGTGAGGGGGCATGGGGGGAGCTGTTTTTT

size: many
J: TRBJ2-2
D: -
length: 13
V: TRBV12-3/TRBV12-4
CDR3: CASSATGTGELFF
DNA: TGTGCCAGCAGTGCCACAGGCACCGGGGAGCTGTTTTTT

size: many
J: TRBJ2-7
D: TRBD2
length: 15
V: TRBV25-1
CDR3: CASSPRLASSYEQYF
DNA: TGTGCCAGCAGCCCACGACTAGCATCGTCCTACGAGCAGTACTTC

size: many
J: TRBJ2-3
D: TRBD1
length: 13
V: TRBV28
CDR3: CASTTGGADTQYF
DNA: TGTGCCAGCACCACAGGGGGCGCAGATACGCAGTATTTT

size: many
J: TRBJ1-4
D: -
length: 15
V: TRBV24-1
CDR3: CATSDPRKSNEKLFF
DNA: TGTGCCACCAGTGATCCGAGGAAATCTAATGAAAAACTGTTTTTT

size: -
J: TRBJ2-2
D: TRBD1
length: 15
V: TRBV6-2/TRBV6-3
CDR3: CASSYGTGDTGELFF
DNA: TGTGCCAGCAGTTACGGGACAGGTGACACCGGTGAGCTGTTTTTT

size: many
J: TRBJ2-3
D: TRBD2
length: 13
V: TRBV20-1
CDR3: CSAWEGGTDTQYF
DNA: TGCAGTGCCTGGGAGGGAGGCACAGATACGCAGTATTTT

size: medium-sized
J: TRBJ1-1
D: -
length: 13
V: TRBV2
CDR3: CASSLGEGTEAFF
DNA: TGTGCCAGCAGTCTAGGGGAGGGCACTGAAGCTTTCTTT

size: few
J: TRBJ2-1
D: -
length: 15
V: TRBV27
CDR3: CASRISDLSYNEQFF
DNA: TGTGCCAGCAGGATTAGCGACTTATCCTACAATGAGCAGTTCTTC

size: many
J: TRBJ2-7
D: TRBD2
length: 12
V: TRBV29-1
CDR3: CSVGLAGGEQYF
DNA: TGCAGCGTTGGACTAGCGGGAGGCGAGCAGTACTTC

size: many
J: TRBJ1-1
D: -
length: 13
V: TRBV6-2/TRBV6-3
CDR3: CASSPAENTEAFF
DNA: TGTGCCAGCAGTCCGGCCGAGAACACTGAAGCTTTCTTT

size: -
J: TRBJ1-2
D: -
length: 11
V: TRBV6-2/TRBV6-3
CDR3: CASSKGRGYTF
DNA: TGTGCCAGCAGTAAAGGGAGAGGCTACACCTTC

size: -
J: TRBJ1-5
D: -
length: 14
V: TRBV28
CDR3: CASSLDTSNQPRHF
DNA: TGTGCCAGCAGTCTCGACACTAGCAATCAGCCCCGGCATTTT

size: many
J: TRBJ1-2
D: -
length: 14
V: TRBV7-2
CDR3: CASSLAPQNYGYTF
DNA: TGTGCCAGCAGCTTAGCGCCCCAAAACTATGGCTACACCTTC

size: few
J: TRBJ2-1
D: TRBD2
length: 17
V: TRBV6-1
CDR3: CASSGLAGISSYNEQFF
DNA: TGTGCCAGCAGCGGACTAGCGGGAATCAGCTCCTACAATGAGCAGTTCTTC

size: many
J: TRBJ2-7
D: TRBD2
length: 15
V: TRBV18
CDR3: CASSPTSGKVYEQYF
DNA: TGTGCCAGCTCACCTACTAGCGGGAAAGTGTACGAGCAGTACTTC

size: -
J: TRBJ2-1
D: -
length: 15
V: TRBV27
CDR3: CASITAGRESKEQFF
DNA: TGTGCCAGCATAACCGCAGGGAGAGAATCCAAGGAGCAGTTCTTC

size: many
J: TRBJ2-7
D: -
length: 15
V: TRBV3-1
CDR3: CASSQAGGSGYEQYF
DNA: TGTGCCAGCAGCCAAGCAGGAGGGAGTGGTTACGAGCAGTACTTC

size: many
J: TRBJ2-3
D: TRBD1
length: 15
V: TRBV5-1
CDR3: CASSFWTGVTDTQYF
DNA: TGCGCCAGCAGCTTTTGGACAGGGGTCACAGATACGCAGTATTTT

size: many
J: TRBJ2-6
D: -
length: 16
V: TRBV5-8
CDR3: CASSAGRNSGANVLTF
DNA: TGTGCCAGCAGCGCGGGACGTAACTCTGGGGCCAACGTCCTGACTTTC

size: -
J: TRBJ2-5
D: TRBD2
length: 14
V: TRBV7-8
CDR3: CASSNSGSQETQYF
DNA: TGTGCCAGCAGCAATAGCGGGTCCCAAGAGACCCAGTACTTC

size: many
J: TRBJ1-2
D: -
length: 14
V: TRBV27
CDR3: CASSLASYDYGYTF
DNA: TGTGCCAGCAGTTTAGCATCATATGACTATGGCTACACCTTC

size: few
J: TRBJ2-3
D: TRBD2
length: 18
V: TRBV6-1
CDR3: CASTRLAGVSAYTDTQYF
DNA: TGTGCCAGCACTAGACTAGCTGGAGTTTCCGCTTACACAGATACGCAGTATTTT

size: few
J: TRBJ1-3
D: TRBD1
length: 15
V: TRBV6-1
CDR3: CASSERDRAGNTIYF
DNA: TGTGCCAGCAGTGAAAGGGACAGGGCTGGAAACACCATATATTTT

size: -
J: TRBJ1-5
D: -
length: 14
V: TRBV28
CDR3: CASSLISLARAQHF
DNA: TGTGCCAGCAGTTTAATATCCCTCGCGAGAGCCCAGCATTTT

size: few
J: TRBJ1-2
D: TRBD1
length: 14
V: TRBV6-1
CDR3: CASSRQGRLWGYTF
DNA: TGTGCCAGCAGCCGACAGGGAAGGTTGTGGGGCTACACCTTC

size: many
J: TRBJ2-7
D: TRBD1
length: 14
V: TRBV20-1
CDR3: CSAVEGQGTYEQYF
DNA: TGCAGTGCTGTGGAGGGACAGGGAACCTACGAGCAGTACTTC

size: few
J: TRBJ2-1
D: TRBD2
length: 18
V: TRBV9
CDR3: CASSPGLAGRSSYNEQFF
DNA: TGTGCCAGCAGCCCAGGACTAGCGGGCCGCAGCTCCTACAATGAGCAGTTCTTC

size: many
J: TRBJ2-1
D: -
length: 13
V: TRBV29-1
CDR3: CSVGQTLYNEQFF
DNA: TGCAGCGTTGGCCAGACCCTCTACAATGAGCAGTTCTTC

size: few
J: TRBJ2-2
D: -
length: 17
V: TRBV28
CDR3: CASSTPSGVGFSGELFF
DNA: TGTGCCAGCAGTACGCCCTCAGGGGTCGGTTTTTCCGGGGAGCTGTTTTTT